These T cell receptor beta chains were read from a single sample in a study of glioma-infiltrating T cells after dendritic cell vaccination. This table comes from immunoSEQ multiplex PCR, and its TCRdb copy is limited to in-frame clones, with some not included. Of about 73,000 clones in the sample, roughly four fifths were seen once. This material consisted of blood, taken before dendritic cell vaccination. Receptor source: a human donor with glioblastoma. Both conserved end residues are part of each CDR3. The D gene is left open where the match is weak. Part of the rows lack a size; the others show once, few, many or a class for expanded clones.

>TRBV9|TRBJ2-2|TRBD2|NA
CASSAWVSGGTGELFF
TGTGCCAGCAGCGCGTGGGTGAGCGGGGGAACCGGGGAGCTGTTTTTT
>TRBV7-2|TRBJ2-5|NA|NA
CASSPSAWEETQYF
TGTGCCAGCAGCCCAAGCGCCTGGGAAGAGACCCAGTACTTC
>TRBV14|TRBJ1-2|TRBD1|NA
CASSSADRAFNYGYTF
TGTGCCAGCAGCTCCGCGGACAGGGCTTTTAACTATGGCTACACCTTC
>TRBV11-1|TRBJ1-5|TRBD1|NA
CASSLAPPGGYSNQPQHF
TGTGCCAGCAGCTTAGCGCCGCCAGGGGGGTATAGCAATCAGCCCCAGCATTTT
>TRBV7-8|TRBJ2-5|NA|NA
CASSLRLDWETQYF
TGTGCCAGCAGCTTAAGACTAGATTGGGAGACCCAGTACTTC
>TRBV5-4|TRBJ2-3|TRBD1|NA
CASSSGQNTDTQYF
TGTGCCAGCAGCTCGGGACAGAACACAGATACGCAGTATTTT
>TRBV10-3|TRBJ2-5|NA|NA
CAIRRTPDQETQYF
TGTGCCATCAGACGAACTCCGGACCAAGAGACCCAGTACTTC
>TRBV6-6|TRBJ1-6|NA|NA
CASILEGVSPLHF
TGTGCCAGCATTCTTGAGGGCGTCTCACCCCTCCACTTT
>TRBV19|TRBJ2-1|NA|few
CASSHSYNEQFF
TGTGCCAGTAGTCACTCCTACAATGAGCAGTTCTTC
>TRBV7-9|TRBJ2-1|NA|NA
CASSSRMGSSYNEQFF
TGTGCCAGCAGCTCCCGGATGGGGAGCTCCTACAATGAGCAGTTCTTC
>TRBV7-9|TRBJ2-1|NA|NA
CASSSKRVTANNEQFF
TGTGCCAGCAGCTCAAAGAGGGTTACAGCAAACAATGAGCAGTTCTTC
>TRBV25-1|TRBJ1-2|NA|NA
CASSKEAKGNYGYTF
TGTGCCAGCAGTAAAGAGGCTAAGGGGAACTATGGCTACACCTTC
>TRBV10-3|TRBJ2-1|TRBD2|NA
CAISESLLAGGDDEQFF
TGTGCCATCAGTGAGTCCCTACTAGCGGGAGGAGACGATGAGCAGTTCTTC
>TRBV5-5|TRBJ1-5|NA|NA
CASSLGAGGPYSNQPQHF
TGTGCCAGCAGCTTGGGGGCGGGGGGGCCGTATAGCAATCAGCCCCAGCATTTT
>TRBV7-3|TRBJ1-2|NA|NA
CASSSSLGRAPHTF
TGTGCCAGCAGCTCATCCCTAGGGCGGGCACCGCACACCTTC
>TRBV5-1|TRBJ2-5|TRBD2|NA
CASSWGTSGRASQETQYF
TGCGCCAGCAGCTGGGGGACTAGCGGGAGAGCTTCCCAAGAGACCCAGTACTTC
>TRBV7-7|TRBJ2-5|NA|NA
CASSLGSSRDQYF
TGTGCCAGCAGCTTAGGCTCCTCCAGGGACCAGTACTTC
>TRBV19|TRBJ1-2|NA|NA
CASIGRGNGYTF
TGTGCCAGTATCGGCAGAGGGAATGGCTACACCTTC
>TRBV6-1|TRBJ2-1|TRBD1|NA
CASRVRQGPNEQFF
TGTGCCAGCAGGGTACGACAGGGACCCAATGAGCAGTTCTTC
>TRBV5-1|TRBJ1-4|TRBD1|NA
CASSLGQGNEKLFF
TGCGCCAGCAGCTTGGGACAGGGTAATGAAAAACTGTTTTTT
>TRBV6-1|TRBJ2-3|NA|few
CASSKRESTEDTQYF
TGTGCCAGCAGTAAAAGAGAGAGCACAGAAGATACGCAGTATTTT
>TRBV5-4|TRBJ1-1|NA|NA
CASSLARSKNTEAFF
TGTGCCAGCAGCTTGGCCCGGAGCAAAAACACTGAAGCTTTCTTT
>TRBV7-6|TRBJ2-1|TRBD2|NA
CASSSHPLAGAYNEQFF
TGTGCCAGCAGCTCACATCCCCTAGCGGGAGCCTACAATGAGCAGTTCTTC
>TRBV5-1|TRBJ1-3|TRBD1|NA
CASTHGPGGSGNTIYF
TGCGCCAGCACCCATGGCCCAGGGGGCTCTGGAAACACCATATATTTT
>TRBV27|TRBJ1-5|TRBD1|NA
CASRRTGNSNQPQHF
TGTGCCAGCAGACGGACAGGGAATAGCAATCAGCCCCAGCATTTT
>TRBV14|TRBJ2-2|NA|NA
CASSHQTTGELFF
TGTGCCAGCAGCCACCAGACTACCGGGGAGCTGTTTTTT
>TRBV14|TRBJ2-5|NA|NA
CASSQGARETQYF
TGTGCCAGCAGCCAGGGGGCCAGGGAGACCCAGTACTTC
>TRBV19|TRBJ2-1|TRBD2|NA
CASSEPTSGGYNEQFF
TGTGCCAGTAGTGAACCAACTAGCGGGGGCTACAATGAGCAGTTCTTC
>TRBV2|TRBJ1-1|TRBD1|NA
CASKTTGGETEAFF
TGTGCCAGCAAGACGACAGGGGGCGAGACTGAAGCTTTCTTT
>TRBV6-1|TRBJ2-1|TRBD2|NA
CASSATLAGGPLYNEQFF
TGTGCCAGCAGTGCGACACTAGCGGGGGGTCCCCTTTACAATGAGCAGTTCTTC
>TRBV10-2|TRBJ2-1|NA|few
CASRAPYRQSSYNEQFF
TGCGCCAGCAGAGCCCCGTACAGGCAGAGCTCCTACAATGAGCAGTTCTTC
>TRBV19|TRBJ2-1|NA|NA
CASSMSGGRYNEQFF
TGTGCCAGTAGTATGTCGGGGGGCCGTTACAATGAGCAGTTCTTC
>TRBV19|TRBJ1-1|TRBD1|NA
CASRDRGGGTEAFF
TGTGCCAGTAGGGACAGGGGGGGAGGCACTGAAGCTTTCTTT
>TRBV6-1|TRBJ1-2|TRBD1|NA
CASSGRDRGTIGYTF
TGTGCCAGCAGTGGCCGGGACAGGGGGACTATTGGCTACACCTTC
>TRBV14|TRBJ1-4|NA|NA
CASSWTARSEKLFF
TGTGCCAGCAGCTGGACAGCGCGGAGTGAAAAACTGTTTTTT
>TRBV9|TRBJ2-5|TRBD2|once
CASSATSGRQTQYF
TGTGCCAGCAGTGCGACTAGCGGGAGGCAGACCCAGTACTTC
>TRBV6-4|TRBJ2-7|TRBD1|NA
CASSHLPGQGVYEQYF
TGTGCCAGCAGCCACCTACCGGGACAGGGGGTTTACGAGCAGTACTTC
>TRBV2|TRBJ2-7|NA|medium-sized
CASSEGQGSEQYF
TGTGCCAGCAGTGAAGGGCAGGGGAGCGAGCAGTACTTC
>TRBV2|TRBJ2-1|TRBD1|NA
CASIGTGLSYNEQFF
TGTGCCAGCATCGGGACAGGGCTTTCCTACAATGAGCAGTTCTTC
>TRBV30|TRBJ1-2|NA|NA
CAWMDQGNYGYTF
TGTGCCTGGATGGATCAGGGGAACTATGGCTACACCTTC
>TRBV4-1|TRBJ2-1|NA|NA
CASSQDFSNEQFF
TGCGCCAGCAGCCAAGATTTTTCAAATGAGCAGTTCTTC
>TRBV15|TRBJ2-3|NA|NA
CATSRDASTDTQYF
TGTGCCACCAGCAGAGATGCGTCCACAGATACGCAGTATTTT
>TRBV6-1|TRBJ1-6|NA|NA
CASSERGMVSGSPLHF
TGTGCCAGCAGTGAAAGAGGGATGGTATCGGGTTCACCCCTCCACTTT
>TRBV19|TRBJ1-5|TRBD1|once
CASSAGTGGQQPQHF
TGTGCCAGTAGTGCCGGGACAGGGGGCCAGCAGCCCCAGCATTTT
>TRBV7-9|TRBJ2-2|NA|NA
CASSSPLAPNTGELFF
TGTGCCAGCAGCTCCCCCTTAGCGCCGAACACCGGGGAGCTGTTTTTT
>TRBV29-1|TRBJ2-2|NA|NA
CSVLGTTNTGELFF
TGCAGCGTTTTAGGGACAACGAACACCGGGGAGCTGTTTTTT